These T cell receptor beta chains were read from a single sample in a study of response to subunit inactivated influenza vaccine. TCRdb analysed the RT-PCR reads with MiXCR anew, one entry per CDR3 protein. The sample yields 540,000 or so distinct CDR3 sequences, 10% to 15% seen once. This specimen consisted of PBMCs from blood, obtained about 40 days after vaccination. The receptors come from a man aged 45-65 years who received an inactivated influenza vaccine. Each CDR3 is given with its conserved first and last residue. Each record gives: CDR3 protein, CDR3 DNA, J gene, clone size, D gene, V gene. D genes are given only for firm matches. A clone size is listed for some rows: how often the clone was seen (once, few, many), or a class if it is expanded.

CAWTRTGRNSPLHF | TGTGCCTGGACTCGAACAGGGAGGAATTCACCCCTCCACTTT | TRBJ1-6 | few | . | TRBV30
CASSQDFGTGWAYTQYF | TGCGCCAGCAGCCAAGATTTCGGGACAGGGTGGGCATATACGCAGTATTTT | TRBJ2-3 | . | TRBD1 | TRBV4-3
CASSGQGNSPLHF | TGTGCCAGTTCGGGACAGGGTAATTCACCCCTCCACTTT | TRBJ1-6 | . | TRBD1 | TRBV2
CSAREMLAGGPYEQFF | TGCAGTGCTAGAGAAATGTTAGCGGGAGGGCCTTATGAGCAGTTCTTC | TRBJ2-1 | many | TRBD2 | TRBV20-1
CASSPNAGGQNGEQFF | TGTGCCAGCTCACCGAACGCGGGAGGCCAAAATGGGGAGCAGTTCTTC | TRBJ2-1 | . | TRBD2 | TRBV18
CASSAFGTSGSQETQYF | TGTGCCAGCAGTGCATTCGGGACTAGCGGGAGCCAAGAGACCCAGTACTTC | TRBJ2-5 | many | TRBD2 | TRBV25-1
CASSLSSHGRPGYEQYF | TGTGCCAGCAGCTTATCCTCTCACGGGCGCCCCGGATACGAGCAGTACTTC | TRBJ2-7 | few | . | TRBV7-2
CSARRGQAEQYF | TGCAGTGCGCGCAGGGGGCAGGCCGAGCAGTACTTC | TRBJ2-7 | few | TRBD1 | TRBV20-1
CSAQARDSRETQYF | TGCAGTGCTCAAGCCCGGGACTCGCGAGAGACCCAGTACTTC | TRBJ2-5 | . | . | TRBV20-1
CASSHPGGDEQYF | TGTGCCAGCAGCCACCCCGGGGGTGACGAGCAGTACTTC | TRBJ2-7 | . | . | TRBV4-2
CASQAGSSPLHF | TGTGCCAGCCAGGCAGGATCGTCACCCCTCCACTTT | TRBJ1-6 | . | . | TRBV28
CASSSSGTDLMNTEAFF | TGTGCCAGCAGCTCCTCCGGGACAGACTTGATGAACACTGAAGCTTTCTTT | TRBJ1-1 | once | TRBD1 | TRBV7-6
CASSLGRRDGTYEQYF | TGTGCCAGCAGCTTAGGAAGGCGGGACGGAACCTACGAGCAGTACTTC | TRBJ2-7 | few | . | TRBV7-8
CASKMTGPTEAFF | TGTGCCAGCAAGATGACAGGGCCCACTGAAGCTTTCTTT | TRBJ1-1 | few | TRBD1 | TRBV12-3/TRBV12-4
CASSYRGDTQYF | TGTGCCAGCAGCTACCGGGGAGATACGCAGTATTTT | TRBJ2-3 | few | . | TRBV11-3
CASSVGYNEQFF | TGTGCCAGCAGCGTCGGTTACAATGAGCAGTTCTTC | TRBJ2-1 | . | . | TRBV7-2
CTSSSGTLGTGELFF | TGTACCAGCAGTTCCGGGACCCTCGGCACCGGGGAGCTGTTTTTT | TRBJ2-2 | . | . | TRBV12-3/TRBV12-4
CASQGRAATGELFF | TGTGCCAGCCAGGGGAGGGCCGCAACAGGGGAGCTGTTTTTT | TRBJ2-2 | . | . | TRBV12-3/TRBV12-4
CATSAAGTGRTYEQYF | TGTGCCACCAGTGCCGCCGGGACAGGGCGCACCTACGAGCAGTACTTC | TRBJ2-7 | . | TRBD1 | TRBV24-1
CASSPLTGPYEQYF | TGTGCCAGCTCACCATTGACAGGTCCCTACGAGCAGTACTTC | TRBJ2-7 | . | . | TRBV18
CASSSTPYILAKNIQYF | TGTGCCAGCAGCTCTACCCCGTATATTCTAGCCAAAAACATTCAGTACTTC | TRBJ2-4 | . | . | TRBV12-3/TRBV12-4
CASSQDATAVNSPLHF | TGCGCCAGCAGCCAAGACGCGACTGCGGTAAATTCACCCCTCCACTTT | TRBJ1-6 | . | . | TRBV4-3
CASSLFFGGGETQYF | TGTGCCAGCAGTCTCTTCTTTGGGGGCGGAGAGACCCAGTACTTC | TRBJ2-5 | many | . | TRBV12-3/TRBV12-4
CASSSSGKNYEQYF | TGTGCCAGCAGTTCCTCGGGGAAAAACTACGAGCAGTACTTC | TRBJ2-7 | few | . | TRBV12-3/TRBV12-4
CATSGRGPFTDTQYF | TGTGCCACCAGTGGGCGGGGGCCTTTCACAGATACGCAGTATTTT | TRBJ2-3 | few | . | TRBV24-1
CASSLRANTGELFF | TGTGCCAGCAGCTTACGGGCCAACACCGGGGAGCTGTTTTTT | TRBJ2-2 | few | . | TRBV7-2
CASSPDYLTLFF | TGTGCCAGCAGCCCCGACTACCTGACACTGTTTTTT | TRBJ2-2 | . | . | TRBV14
CSARDFSNTGELFF | TGCAGTGCTAGGGACTTTTCGAACACCGGGGAGCTGTTTTTT | TRBJ2-2 | many | . | TRBV20-1
CASRDGRDGGYF | TGTGCCAGCAGGGATGGACGGGACGGCGGGTACTTC | TRBJ2-5 | . | . | TRBV28